Below, 18 T cell receptor beta chains from the same sample are listed, as sequenced in a study of T cell changes during pregnancy in multiple sclerosis. Some clones are missing from TCRdb's copy, which holds only in-frame ones; the method was immunoSEQ multiplex PCR. This table has more than 55,000 clones, around 92% appearing once. The material was peripheral blood, obtained after pregnancy. The receptors here all came from a female donor in good health, enrolled as a control in a pregnancy study.

The J gene is TRBJ1-2, the V gene TRBV4-3; the D gene is possibly TRBD1 (5 bases). The V gene lost 0 bases and the J gene lost 4 bases, with 12 bases spanning the gap. The CDR3 runs to 15 residues. The V gene's germline CDR1 is LGHNA and CDR2 YSLEER. CDR3: CASSQDTTELYGYTF. The CDR3 DNA is TGCGCCAGCAGCCAAGACACGACAGAACTCTATGGCTACACCTTC.

The rearrangement joins TRBV4-3 to TRBJ2-2; TRBD2 agrees at 10 bases. The trim removed 4 bases at V and 0 bases at J, leaving 11 bases unmatched. In germline, CDR1 is LGHNA, CDR2 YSLEER. The CDR3 covers 19 residues. The DNA for the CDR3 is TGCGCCAGCAGCCTAGAAGGCGTAGCGGGGGGCCCGAACACCGGGGAGCTGTTTTTT. This gives the protein CASSLEGVAGGPNTGELFF.

The chain is built from TRBV30 and TRBJ1-3; D unclear. Trimming removed 0 bases at V and 0 bases at J, with 12 bases between. The germline CDR1 and CDR2 sequences are GTSNPN and SVGIG (reference sequence). This CDR3 has 16 amino acids. In nucleotides, the CDR3 is TGTGCCTGGAGTGTACGGTGGGCACTCTCTGGAAACACCATATATTTT. Encoded protein: CAWSVRWALSGNTIYF.

This clone was detected only once. The genes are TRBV19 and TRBJ1-1; TRBD1 aligns across 7 bases. With 7 bases clipped from V and 6 bases from J, the junction kept 8 bases outside the gene matches. This CDR3 has 13 amino acids. Germline V CDR1 and CDR2: LNHDA, SQIVND (reference sequence). CDR3 DNA: TGTGCCAGTACCCAGGGGGGTTTGGCTGAAGCTTTCTTT. Translating gives CASTQGGLAEAFF.

This clone is a singleton in its sample. The V call is TRBV21-1, the J call TRBJ2-2; the D call in the table, TRBD2, was not verified against the DNA. TRBV21-1 counts as a pseudogene. The CDR3 covers 17 residues. CDR3 nucleotides: TGTGCCAGCAGCAAAGCGCCGGAGGAAGGTGCGACCGGGGAGCTGTTTTTT. Amino acid sequence: CASSKAPEEGATGELFF.

The J gene is TRBJ2-3, the V gene TRBV30; 8 nucleotides align to TRBD1. From germline, CDR1 is GTSNPN and CDR2 SVGIG (reference sequence). Germline trimming cut 1 base from V and 4 bases from J; bases unmatched to any gene: 1. The CDR3 runs 13 residues. The CDR3 nucleotides read TGTGCCTGGAGTGGGGGACAGGCAGATACGCAGTATTTT. This codes for CAWSGGQADTQYF. The full variable domain, with the rest looked up from reference TRBV30 and TRBJ2-3, is SQTIHQWPATLVQPVGSPLSLECTVEGTSNPNLYWYRQAAGRGLQLLFYSVGIGQISSEVPQNLSASRPQDRQFILSSKKLLLSDSGFYLCAWSGGQADTQYFGPGTRLTVL.

The CDR3 here is CASSFRTSGVTDTQYF. The CDR3 nucleotides read TGTGCCAGCAGCTTTAGGACTAGCGGGGTCACAGATACGCAGTATTTT. This sequence joins TRBV9 and TRBJ2-3, with 12 nucleotides matching TRBD2. The germline CDR1 and CDR2 sequences are SGDLS and YYNGEE. Trimming at V came to 4 bases and at J to 2 bases, leaving 5 bases not matched to a gene. CDR3 length: 16 residues.

The V gene is TRBV6-5, the J gene TRBJ2-7, with D possibly TRBD2 on 7 matching bases. This CDR3 spans 12 amino acids. V was trimmed by 5 bases and J by 7 bases, leaving 12 bases between them. The germline gives CDR1 MNHEY, CDR2 SVGAGI. CDR3 bases: TGTGCCAGCAGTCGGGGGGCTCGAGAGCAGTACTTC. Protein: CASSRGAREQYF.

The chain has TRBV30 and TRBJ2-7, with 9 bases lining up with TRBD1. The CDR3 is 13 amino acids. Germline trimming cut 5 bases from V and 2 bases from J; bases unmatched to any gene: 4. Germline CDR1 GTSNPN, CDR2 SVGIG (reference sequence). In DNA, the CDR3 is TGTGCCTGGGGACAGGGGACGACCTACGAGCAGTACTTC. Its protein product is CAWGQGTTYEQYF.

This clone was observed at least ten times. The chain employs TRBV2 and TRBJ1-2, with a tentative D call TRBD1 (5 bases). The CDR3 contains 15 residues. Per germline, CDR1 SNHLY and CDR2 FYNNEI. V was pared by 6 bases and J by 5 bases, with 19 bases between. The CDR3 DNA reads TGTGCCAGCAGCCTCGACTCGACAGCCCTTTATGGCTACACCTTC. Amino acid sequence: CASSLDSTALYGYTF.

The chain uses TRBV4-3 and TRBJ2-4, with TRBD2 as a possible D gene (7 bases). Trimming removed 0 bases at V and 9 bases at J, with 18 bases between. This CDR3 has 16 residues. Germline lookup yields CDR1 LGHNA and CDR2 YSLEER. In DNA form, the CDR3 reads TGCGCCAGCAGCCAAGATAGAGGGGGGGTATGGGGCATTCAGTACTTC. Translated, it gives CASSQDRGGVWGIQYF.

The chain has TRBV19 and TRBJ1-5; unclear D gene. CDR3 length: 14 residues. Germline-derived CDR1 and CDR2 are LNHDA and SQIVND (reference sequence). Trimming removed 7 bases from V and 0 bases from J, with 10 bases in between. The CDR3 DNA reads TGTGCCAGTACCCCAGCGTATAGCAATCAGCCCCAGCATTTT. It translates to CASTPAYSNQPQHF.

V gene TRBV9 combines with J gene TRBJ2-3, with 11 bases lining up with TRBD2. The J segment lost 2 bases and the V segment lost 1 base, leaving 9 bases of the junction unmatched. Germline CDR1 is SGDLS and CDR2 is YYNGEE. The CDR3 loop spans 18 amino acids. The CDR3 coding sequence is TGTGCCAGCAGCGTAAATTCGGTAGCGGGGGGGTCCACAGATACGCAGTATTTT. As protein: CASSVNSVAGGSTDTQYF.

J is TRBJ1-5 and V is TRBV6-5; 7 bases line up with TRBD1. The CDR3 is 14 residues long. The ends lost 6 bases at V and 3 bases at J; junction bases unmatched: 5. Germline-derived CDR1 and CDR2 are MNHEY and SVGAGI. Here the CDR3 DNA reads TGTGCCAGCAGCCCGGGACAGCACAATCAGCCCCAGCATTTT. Translating it yields CASSPGQHNQPQHF.

The chain carries TRBV9 and TRBJ1-2, with 8 bases identical to TRBD1. The CDR3 runs 13 residues. The V segment lost 4 bases and the J segment 8 bases; nucleotides outside the gene matches: 7. Germline assignment: CDR1 SGDLS and CDR2 YYNGEE. The CDR3 nucleotides are TGTGCCAGCAGCCATGGACAGGGACTGGGCTACACCTTC. Residues: CASSHGQGLGYTF. Complete variable domain (other parts from reference TRBV9 and TRBJ1-2): DSGVTQTPKHLITATGQRVTLRCSPRSGDLSVYWYQQSLDQGLQFLIQYYNGEERAKGNILERFSAQQFPDLHSELNLSSLELGDSALYFCASSHGQGLGYTFGSGTRLTVV.

This sequence joins TRBV5-6 and TRBJ2-3; the match to TRBD1 covers 9 bases. Germline CDR1 reads SGHDT; CDR2 reads YYEEEE. After removal of 4 bases from V and 2 bases from J, the junction contained 5 bases not matched to a gene. The CDR3 spans 15 residues. Here the CDR3 DNA reads TGTGCCAGCAGCCCGGGACAGGGTAACACAGATACGCAGTATTTT. Translated: CASSPGQGNTDTQYF.

This clone was observed once. The gene calls are TRBV18 and TRBJ2-1; tentative D call: TRBD1 (6 bases). This CDR3 region has 12 residues. The V gene lost 2 bases and the J gene lost 10 bases, with 9 bases spanning the gap. Germline loops: CDR1 KGHSH, CDR2 LQKENI. The CDR3 DNA sequence: TGTGCCAGCTCACCAGTACAGGGCGAGCAGTTCTTC. Its translation is CASSPVQGEQFF.

The chain recombines TRBV6-1 with TRBJ2-1, with 11 positions matching TRBD2. V was pared by 5 bases and J by 9 bases, with 6 bases of the junction left unmatched. This CDR3 region has 14 residues. Per the germline V gene, CDR1 is MNHNS and CDR2 is SASEGT. In DNA, the CDR3 is TGTGCCAGCAGTCATAGCGGGGGGGCCGTTGAGCAGTTCTTC. This codes for CASSHSGGAVEQFF.